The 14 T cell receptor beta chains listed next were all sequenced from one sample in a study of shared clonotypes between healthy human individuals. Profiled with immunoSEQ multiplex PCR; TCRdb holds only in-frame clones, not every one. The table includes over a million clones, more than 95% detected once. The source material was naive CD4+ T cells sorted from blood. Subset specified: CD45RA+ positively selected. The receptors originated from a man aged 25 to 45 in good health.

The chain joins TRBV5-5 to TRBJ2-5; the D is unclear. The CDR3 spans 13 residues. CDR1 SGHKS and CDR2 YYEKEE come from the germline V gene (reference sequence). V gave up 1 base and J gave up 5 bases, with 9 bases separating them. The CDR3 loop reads CASSLIGMETQYF. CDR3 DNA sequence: TGTGCCAGCAGCTTGATAGGGATGGAGACCCAGTACTTC.

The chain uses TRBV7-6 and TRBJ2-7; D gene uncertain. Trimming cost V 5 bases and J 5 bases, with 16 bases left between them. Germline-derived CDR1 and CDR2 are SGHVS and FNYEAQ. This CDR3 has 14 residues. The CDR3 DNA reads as TGTGCCAGCAGCCAAGTCCCCGGACCCCACGAGCAGTACTTC. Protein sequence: CASSQVPGPHEQYF. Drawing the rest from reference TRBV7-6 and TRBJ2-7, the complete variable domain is GAGVSQSPRYKVTKRGQDVALRCDPISGHVSLYWYRQALGQGPEFLTYFNYEAQQDKSGLPNDRFSAERPEGSISTLTIQRTEQRDSAMYRCASSQVPGPHEQYFGPGTRLTVT.

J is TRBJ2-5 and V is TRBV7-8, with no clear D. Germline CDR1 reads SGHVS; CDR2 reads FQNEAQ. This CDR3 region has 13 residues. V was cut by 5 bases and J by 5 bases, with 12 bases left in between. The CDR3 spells CASSPGPLETQYF. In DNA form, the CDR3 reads TGTGCCAGCAGCCCGGGCCCTTTGGAGACCCAGTACTTC.

The CDR3 region is CASSVDRGLTDTQYF. The CDR3 bases are TGTGCCAGCAGCGTAGATCGGGGACTCACAGATACGCAGTATTTT. The chain carries TRBV9 and TRBJ2-3; tentatively, D is TRBD2 (6 bases). The length of the CDR3 is 15 residues. V lost 0 bases, J lost 2 bases, and 10 bases lay in between. CDR1 and CDR2 (germline): SGDLS, YYNGEE.

The CDR3 DNA reads TGTGCCAGCAGCTTAGTTCCTAGCGGGACCAGCACAGATACGCAGTATTTT. Protein: CASSLVPSGTSTDTQYF. The genes are TRBV11-2 and TRBJ2-3; 9 bases fit TRBD2. Trimming cost V 1 base and J 0 bases; bases outside gene matches: 5. Germline values: CDR1 SGHAT, CDR2 FQNNGV. The CDR3 covers 17 residues.

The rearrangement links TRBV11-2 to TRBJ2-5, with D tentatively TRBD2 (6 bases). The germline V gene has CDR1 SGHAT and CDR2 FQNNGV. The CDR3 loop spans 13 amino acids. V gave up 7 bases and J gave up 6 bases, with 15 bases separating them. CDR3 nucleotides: TGTGCCAGCACCATACTAGCAGGAAAGACCCAGTACTTC. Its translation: CASTILAGKTQYF.

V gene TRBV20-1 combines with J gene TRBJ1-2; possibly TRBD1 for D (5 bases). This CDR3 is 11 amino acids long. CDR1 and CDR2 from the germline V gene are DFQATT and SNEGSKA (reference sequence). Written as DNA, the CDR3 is TGCAGCCCTCAGGGACACTATGGCTACACCTTC. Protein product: CSPQGHYGYTF.

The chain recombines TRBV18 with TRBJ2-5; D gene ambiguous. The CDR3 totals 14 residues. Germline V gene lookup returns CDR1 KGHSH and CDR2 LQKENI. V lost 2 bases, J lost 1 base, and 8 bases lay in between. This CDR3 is CASSPSAPQETQYF. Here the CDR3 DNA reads TGTGCCAGCTCACCAAGTGCCCCCCAAGAGACCCAGTACTTC.

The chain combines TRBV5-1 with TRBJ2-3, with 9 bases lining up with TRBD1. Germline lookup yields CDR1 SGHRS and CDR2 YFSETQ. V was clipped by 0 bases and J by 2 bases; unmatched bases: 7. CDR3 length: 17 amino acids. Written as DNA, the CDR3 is TGCGCCAGCAGCTTGGGCTACCGGGACAGGGCCACAGATACGCAGTATTTT. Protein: CASSLGYRDRATDTQYF.

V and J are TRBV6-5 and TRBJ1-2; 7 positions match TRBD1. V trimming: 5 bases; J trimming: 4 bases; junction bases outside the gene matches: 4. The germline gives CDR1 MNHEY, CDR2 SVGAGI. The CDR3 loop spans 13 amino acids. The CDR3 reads CASSTGESYGYTF. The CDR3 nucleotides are TGTGCCAGCAGTACAGGGGAGTCCTATGGCTACACCTTC.

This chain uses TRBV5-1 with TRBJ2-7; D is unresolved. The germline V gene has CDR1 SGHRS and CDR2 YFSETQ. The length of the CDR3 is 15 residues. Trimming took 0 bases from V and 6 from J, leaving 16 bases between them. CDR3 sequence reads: CASSLEGSSFGEQYF. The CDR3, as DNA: TGCGCCAGCAGCTTGGAGGGATCTTCATTCGGCGAGCAGTACTTC.

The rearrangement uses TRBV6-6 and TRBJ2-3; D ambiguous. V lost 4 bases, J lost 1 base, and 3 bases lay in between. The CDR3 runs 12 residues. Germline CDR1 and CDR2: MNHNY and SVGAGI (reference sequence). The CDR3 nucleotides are TGTGCCAGCAGTTCGGGCACAGATACGCAGTATTTT. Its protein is CASSSGTDTQYF.

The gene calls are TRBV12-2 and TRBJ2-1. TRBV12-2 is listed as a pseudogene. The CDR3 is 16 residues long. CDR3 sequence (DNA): TGTGCAAGTCGCTTAGGGGGTGTGCTAGGCGTGGGTGAGCAGTTCTTC. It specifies CASRLGGVLGVGEQFF.

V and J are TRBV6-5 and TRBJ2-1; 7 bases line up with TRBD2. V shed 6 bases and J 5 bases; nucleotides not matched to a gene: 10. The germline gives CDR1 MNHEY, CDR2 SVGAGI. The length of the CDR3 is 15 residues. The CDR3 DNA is TGTGCCAGCAGGCATACCGGGACTATTAACAATGAGCAGTTCTTC. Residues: CASRHTGTINNEQFF.